These T cell receptor beta chains were read from a single sample in a study of blood T cell repertoires in COVID-19. Profiled with immunoSEQ multiplex PCR; TCRdb holds only in-frame clones, not every one. This sample has over 50,000 clones, with around four fifths found just once. The sequencing sample was made of peripheral blood. The receptor source for this set is a man aged 70 or older with acute or convalescent COVID-19. CDR3s include the opening cysteine and the closing phenylalanine or tryptophan. D genes are given only for firm matches. Rows may omit the clone size; those that give it use once, few, many or a size class.

.,.,TRBV6-1,TRBJ1-5,CASSERTGQPQHF,TGTGCCAGCAGTGAAAGGACTGGTCAGCCCCAGCATTTT
TRBD2,few,TRBV5-1,TRBJ2-5,CASSDSGGAGETQYF,TGCGCCAGCAGCGATAGCGGGGGGGCGGGAGAGACCCAGTACTTC
TRBD2,few,TRBV4-1,TRBJ2-5,CASSQLAGGVETQYF,TGCGCCAGCAGCCAACTAGCGGGGGGCGTAGAGACCCAGTACTTC
.,.,TRBV6-5,TRBJ1-2,CASSPGGWGGYTF,TGTGCCAGCAGTCCTGGGGGCTGGGGTGGCTACACCTTC
.,.,TRBV10-2,TRBJ1-2,CASSGSSGLTNYGYTF,TGCGCCAGCAGTGGCTCCTCAGGGCTCACTAACTATGGCTACACCTTC
.,.,TRBV6-2/TRBV6-3,TRBJ2-5,CASSSASQETQYF,TGTGCCAGCAGTTCGGCTAGCCAAGAGACCCAGTACTTC
TRBD1,.,TRBV27,TRBJ1-1,CASSFRDRGPGGTEAFF,TGTGCCAGCAGTTTTCGGGACAGGGGGCCGGGAGGGACTGAAGCTTTCTTT
TRBD1,.,TRBV5-1,TRBJ1-1,CASSSQDRGLTEAFF,TGCGCCAGCAGCTCCCAGGACAGGGGGCTCACTGAAGCTTTCTTT
.,.,TRBV28,TRBJ1-5,CASLSEGRGQPQHF,TGTGCCAGTCTTTCGGAGGGCCGCGGCCAGCCCCAGCATTTT
TRBD2,.,TRBV27,TRBJ2-1,CASRAGTSVNEQFF,TGTGCCAGCAGAGCCGGGACTAGCGTCAATGAGCAGTTCTTC
TRBD2,.,TRBV5-1,TRBJ2-5,CASSLGRAPETQYF,TGCGCCAGCAGCCTGGGGAGGGCTCCAGAGACCCAGTACTTC
TRBD1,.,TRBV19,TRBJ2-3,CASSIESAGGRDTQYF,TGTGCCAGTAGTATAGAAAGCGCAGGGGGCAGAGATACGCAGTATTTT
TRBD2,few,TRBV18,TRBJ2-1,CASSRGTSVSYNEQFF,TGTGCCAGCTCCCGAGGGACTAGCGTCTCCTACAATGAGCAGTTCTTC